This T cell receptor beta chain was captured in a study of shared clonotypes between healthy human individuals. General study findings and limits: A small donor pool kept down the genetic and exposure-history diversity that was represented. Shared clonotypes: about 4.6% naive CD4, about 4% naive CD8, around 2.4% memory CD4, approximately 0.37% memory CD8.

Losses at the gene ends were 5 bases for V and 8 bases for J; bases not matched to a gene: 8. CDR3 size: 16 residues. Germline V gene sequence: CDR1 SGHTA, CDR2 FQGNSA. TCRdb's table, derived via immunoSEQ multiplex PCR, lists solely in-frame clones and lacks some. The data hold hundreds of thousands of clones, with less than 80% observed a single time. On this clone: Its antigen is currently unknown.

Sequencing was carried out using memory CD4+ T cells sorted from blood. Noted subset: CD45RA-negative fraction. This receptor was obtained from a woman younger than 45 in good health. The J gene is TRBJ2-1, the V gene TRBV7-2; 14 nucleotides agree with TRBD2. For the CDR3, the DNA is TGTGCCAGCAGCCGGCGACTAGCGGGAGGGCCAGATGAGCAGTTCTTC. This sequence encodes CASSRRLAGGPDEQFF.